This T cell receptor beta chain was recovered during a study of cytomegalovirus exposure and HLA in healthy donors. Study-wide points: In a later analysis, at a false discovery rate of 0.05, roughly 17,000 TCR beta sequences matched HLA alleles. Productive rates of about 90% or about 30% were seen for most TCR beta V segments in an earlier analysis. The study designated 150 to 200 TCR beta chains cytomegalovirus-associated. A likely sequencing artifact accounted for one observed cluster of highly shared sequence variants.

Germline V gives CDR1 SGHTA, CDR2 FQGNSA. V lost 1 base and J 6 bases, leaving 13 bases between the germline ends. The CDR3 has 14 amino acids. For this clone: Its antigen is undetermined.

The study ran its PCR with 60 Vbeta and 13 Jbeta primers. Data came from immunoSEQ multiplex PCR; TCRdb stores just in-frame clones and leaves some out. The table lists approximately 120,000 clones, roughly 80% of them singletons, with roughly 4% in the top ten. Sequenced: PBMCs. The rearrangement uses TRBV7-2 and TRBJ2-7; maybe TRBD2 (6 bases). This TCR came from a woman in her thirties or forties in good health and CMV-seropositive. CDR3 in DNA: TGTGCCAGCAGCTTAGAGACTAGTGGGATCGAGCAGTACTTC. It encodes CASSLETSGIEQYF.